These T cell receptor beta chains were read from a single sample in a study of OX40 agonist ivuxolimab in advanced cancers. TCRdb's table, derived via immunoSEQ multiplex PCR, lists solely in-frame clones and lacks some. The sample includes tens of thousands of clones, about 90% of them seen just once. The sequences come from CD4+ or CD8+ T cells sorted from blood, collected in a trial of the OX40 agonist ivuxolimab. The receptors here all came from an adult with an advanced solid tumor such as melanoma, head and neck, liver or kidney cancer. Both conserved end residues are part of each CDR3. The order of the fields is clone size, V gene, J gene, D gene, CDR3 protein, CDR3 DNA. D genes are given only for firm matches. Clone size is shown for a subset of rows, as once, few, many or a class of expanded clone.

abundance: -; v_gene: TRBV15; j_gene: TRBJ2-7; d_gene: TRBD1; CDR3aa: CATSRDRGPYEQYF; CDR3nt: TGTGCCACCAGCAGGGACAGGGGGCCGTACGAGCAGTACTTC
abundance: -; v_gene: TRBV5-1; j_gene: TRBJ2-5; d_gene: -; CDR3aa: CASSLAGAKQETQYF; CDR3nt: TGCGCCAGCAGCCTGGCTGGGGCTAAACAAGAGACCCAGTACTTC
abundance: -; v_gene: TRBV5-1; j_gene: TRBJ1-2; d_gene: -; CDR3aa: CASSPRGQGYTF; CDR3nt: TGCGCCAGCAGCCCCAGAGGGCAGGGCTACACCTTC
abundance: -; v_gene: TRBV10-3; j_gene: TRBJ1-1; d_gene: -; CDR3aa: CAISDLRNTEAFF; CDR3nt: TGTGCCATCAGTGACTTAAGGAACACTGAAGCTTTCTTT
abundance: once; v_gene: TRBV7-6; j_gene: TRBJ2-7; d_gene: -; CDR3aa: CASEKAGNDEQYF; CDR3nt: TGTGCCAGCGAGAAGGCGGGAAATGACGAGCAGTACTTC
abundance: -; v_gene: TRBV28; j_gene: TRBJ2-7; d_gene: TRBD2; CDR3aa: CASSPPGGSSYEQYF; CDR3nt: TGTGCCAGCAGTCCGCCTGGCGGGAGCTCCTACGAGCAGTACTTC
abundance: -; v_gene: TRBV7-8; j_gene: TRBJ2-7; d_gene: -; CDR3aa: CASSLGGAWEQYF; CDR3nt: TGTGCCAGCAGCTTAGGGGGTGCGTGGGAGCAGTACTTC
abundance: -; v_gene: TRBV27; j_gene: TRBJ1-4; d_gene: TRBD1; CDR3aa: CASPRTGASPKEKLFF; CDR3nt: TGTGCCAGTCCCAGGACAGGGGCCAGTCCGAAGGAAAAACTGTTTTTT
abundance: -; v_gene: TRBV5-6; j_gene: TRBJ1-1; d_gene: -; CDR3aa: CASRRWNTEAFF; CDR3nt: TGTGCCAGCAGGCGATGGAACACTGAAGCTTTCTTT
abundance: -; v_gene: TRBV6-4; j_gene: TRBJ2-1; d_gene: -; CDR3aa: CASSPLTSSSYNEQFF; CDR3nt: TGTGCCAGCAGTCCACTGACCTCCAGCTCCTACAATGAGCAGTTCTTC
abundance: -; v_gene: TRBV5-1; j_gene: TRBJ1-2; d_gene: -; CDR3aa: CASSLRAGGRYGYTF; CDR3nt: TGCGCCAGCAGCTTACGAGCGGGAGGGAGGTATGGCTACACCTTC
abundance: -; v_gene: TRBV5-1; j_gene: TRBJ2-1; d_gene: -; CDR3aa: CASSLEGVGYNEQFF; CDR3nt: TGCGCCAGCAGCTTGGAAGGGGTCGGCTACAATGAGCAGTTCTTC
abundance: -; v_gene: TRBV6-5; j_gene: TRBJ1-2; d_gene: -; CDR3aa: CASSYANRDGYTF; CDR3nt: TGTGCCAGCAGTTACGCAAACAGGGATGGCTACACCTTC
abundance: -; v_gene: TRBV9; j_gene: TRBJ1-1; d_gene: -; CDR3aa: CASSPRQNTEAFF; CDR3nt: TGTGCCAGCAGCCCTCGACAGAACACTGAAGCTTTCTTT
abundance: few; v_gene: TRBV29-1; j_gene: TRBJ1-1; d_gene: -; CDR3aa: CSVAHGGEGTEAFF; CDR3nt: TGCAGCGTAGCTCACGGGGGAGAGGGGACTGAAGCTTTCTTT
abundance: -; v_gene: TRBV5-4; j_gene: TRBJ1-1; d_gene: -; CDR3aa: CASSPRGGNTEAFF; CDR3nt: TGTGCCAGCAGCCCCCGGGGCGGGAACACTGAAGCTTTCTTT
abundance: -; v_gene: TRBV18; j_gene: TRBJ2-7; d_gene: -; CDR3aa: CASSPLGGEAEQYF; CDR3nt: TGTGCCAGCTCACCACTGGGGGGCGAAGCCGAGCAGTACTTC
abundance: once; v_gene: TRBV6-5; j_gene: TRBJ2-7; d_gene: TRBD1; CDR3aa: CASTSGTGKYEQYF; CDR3nt: TGTGCCAGCACTTCCGGGACAGGGAAATACGAGCAGTACTTC
abundance: -; v_gene: TRBV6-5; j_gene: TRBJ2-2; d_gene: -; CDR3aa: CASSYTFFGGTGELFF; CDR3nt: TGTGCCAGCAGTTACACGTTTTTCGGCGGGACCGGGGAGCTGTTTTTT
abundance: -; v_gene: TRBV28; j_gene: TRBJ1-2; d_gene: TRBD1; CDR3aa: CASSSRTGYRGYTF; CDR3nt: TGTGCCAGCAGTTCACGGACAGGGTACCGAGGCTACACCTTC
abundance: -; v_gene: TRBV27; j_gene: TRBJ1-5; d_gene: -; CDR3aa: CASSPTPGGMRQPQHF; CDR3nt: TGTGCCAGCAGTCCGACGCCGGGAGGGATGCGTCAGCCCCAGCATTTT
abundance: -; v_gene: TRBV2; j_gene: TRBJ1-1; d_gene: -; CDR3aa: CASKKAMNTEAFF; CDR3nt: TGTGCCAGCAAGAAGGCCATGAACACTGAAGCTTTCTTT
abundance: -; v_gene: TRBV29-1; j_gene: TRBJ2-7; d_gene: TRBD1; CDR3aa: CSLPSKDRVHEQYF; CDR3nt: TGCAGCCTCCCCTCAAAGGACAGGGTCCACGAGCAGTACTTC
abundance: -; v_gene: TRBV5-1; j_gene: TRBJ2-3; d_gene: -; CDR3aa: CASSLAWGDTQYF; CDR3nt: TGCGCCAGCAGCTTGGCCTGGGGAGATACGCAGTATTTT
abundance: -; v_gene: TRBV25-1; j_gene: TRBJ2-7; d_gene: -; CDR3aa: CASRGGAQPEQYF; CDR3nt: TGTGCCAGCAGGGGTGGAGCCCAACCCGAGCAGTACTTC
abundance: -; v_gene: TRBV5-1; j_gene: TRBJ2-2; d_gene: -; CDR3aa: CASSFYAGNTGELFF; CDR3nt: TGCGCCAGCAGCTTTTACGCGGGGAACACCGGGGAGCTGTTTTTT
abundance: -; v_gene: TRBV27; j_gene: TRBJ2-2; d_gene: -; CDR3aa: CASVSLGTATGELFF; CDR3nt: TGTGCCAGTGTCTCCCTAGGGACCGCAACCGGGGAGCTGTTTTTT
abundance: -; v_gene: TRBV27; j_gene: TRBJ2-2; d_gene: -; CDR3aa: CASTTNTGELFF; CDR3nt: TGTGCCAGCACCACGAACACCGGGGAGCTGTTTTTT
abundance: -; v_gene: TRBV13; j_gene: TRBJ1-1; d_gene: -; CDR3aa: CASSLTAGRTEAFF; CDR3nt: TGTGCCAGCAGCTTAACGGCAGGGAGGACTGAAGCTTTCTTT
abundance: -; v_gene: TRBV28; j_gene: TRBJ2-5; d_gene: -; CDR3aa: CASSLSLSQETQYF; CDR3nt: TGTGCCAGCAGTTTATCGTTATCCCAAGAGACCCAGTACTTC
abundance: -; v_gene: TRBV19; j_gene: TRBJ2-5; d_gene: TRBD2; CDR3aa: CASSIGLAGAETQYF; CDR3nt: TGTGCCAGTAGTATAGGACTAGCGGGAGCAGAGACCCAGTACTTC